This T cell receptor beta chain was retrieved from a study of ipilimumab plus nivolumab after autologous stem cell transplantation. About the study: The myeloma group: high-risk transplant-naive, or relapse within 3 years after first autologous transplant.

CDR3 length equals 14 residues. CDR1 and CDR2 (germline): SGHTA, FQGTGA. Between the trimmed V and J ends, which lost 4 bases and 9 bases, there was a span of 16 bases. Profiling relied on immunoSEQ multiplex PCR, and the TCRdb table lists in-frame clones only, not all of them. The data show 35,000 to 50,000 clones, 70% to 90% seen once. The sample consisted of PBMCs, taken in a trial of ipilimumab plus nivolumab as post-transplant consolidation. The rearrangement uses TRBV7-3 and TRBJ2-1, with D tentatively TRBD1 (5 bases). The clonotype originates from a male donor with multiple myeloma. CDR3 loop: CASSWGRTTGEQFF. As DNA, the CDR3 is TGTGCCAGCAGCTGGGGCCGGACGACCGGTGAGCAGTTCTTC.